The rows below give T cell receptor beta chains drawn from one sample of a study of cytomegalovirus exposure and HLA in healthy donors. Assay: immunoSEQ multiplex PCR; the TCRdb copy retains only in-frame clones and omits some. This table holds 100,000 to 150,000 clones. Sequencing input: PBMCs. These receptor sequences come from a man in his forties in good health and CMV-seronegative. CDR3s include the opening cysteine and the closing phenylalanine or tryptophan. The D gene is left open where the match is weak.

j_gene	d_gene	v_gene	CDR3aa	CDR3nt
TRBJ2-7	.	TRBV7-8	CASSPSPGRVAEEGEQYF	TGTGCCAGCAGCCCCAGTCCCGGCCGTGTCGCGGAGGAGGGCGAGCAGTACTTC
TRBJ1-2	.	TRBV29-1	CSGSLAPNYGYTF	TGCAGCGGATCCCTAGCCCCTAACTATGGCTACACCTTC
TRBJ2-1	TRBD2	TRBV7-9	CASSLGRLLAGSNEQFF	TGTGCCAGCAGCTTAGGGCGGTTGCTAGCGGGATCGAATGAGCAGTTCTTC
TRBJ2-5	.	TRBV2	CASGSIGSWETQYF	TGTGCCAGCGGGTCTATCGGGAGTTGGGAGACCCAGTACTTC
TRBJ1-5	.	TRBV2	CASHREINQPQHF	TGTGCCAGCCACAGGGAGATCAATCAGCCCCAGCATTTT
TRBJ2-1	TRBD2	TRBV11-2	CASIQWAGLAGGNEQFF	TGTGCCAGCATCCAGTGGGCGGGGCTAGCGGGAGGCAATGAGCAGTTCTTC
TRBJ1-1	TRBD1	TRBV6-5	CASSAQGVRATEAFF	TGTGCCAGCAGTGCCCAGGGGGTACGGGCCACTGAAGCTTTCTTT
TRBJ2-2	TRBD1	TRBV7-9	CASSSAGQGGTGELFF	TGTGCCAGCAGCTCCGCGGGACAGGGTGGCACCGGGGAGCTGTTTTTT
TRBJ2-2	TRBD1	TRBV19	CASSIGQGWNTGELFF	TGTGCCAGTAGTATAGGACAGGGATGGAACACCGGGGAGCTGTTTTTT
TRBJ2-7	TRBD1	TRBV18	CASATGTGGTYEQYF	TGTGCCAGCGCGACCGGGACAGGGGGCACCTACGAGCAGTACTTC
TRBJ2-1	.	TRBV5-1	CASSLSVANEQFF	TGCGCCAGCAGCTTGTCGGTAGCTAATGAGCAGTTCTTC
TRBJ1-2	.	TRBV7-8	CASSLYREGYTF	TGTGCCAGCAGCCTGTACAGGGAAGGCTACACCTTC
TRBJ1-2	TRBD1	TRBV11-2	CASSLEEGANYGYTF	TGTGCCAGCAGCTTAGAGGAGGGGGCGAACTATGGCTACACCTTC
TRBJ2-5	.	TRBV10-3	CAIMADSQETQYF	TGTGCCATCATGGCGGACTCTCAAGAGACCCAGTACTTC
TRBJ1-3	.	TRBV6-6	CASSRQGNTIYF	TGTGCCAGCAGTCGCCAGGGGAACACCATATATTTT
TRBJ1-5	.	TRBV28	CASSRYPESYSNQPQHF	TGTGCCAGCAGCCGCTATCCTGAGAGTTATAGCAATCAGCCCCAGCATTTT
TRBJ2-7	TRBD1	TRBV5-1	CASRRGQVYEQYF	TGCGCCAGCAGAAGGGGACAGGTGTACGAGCAGTACTTC
TRBJ1-1	.	TRBV27	CASSFYGTTNTEAFF	TGTGCCAGCAGTTTCTACGGGACAACGAACACTGAAGCTTTCTTT
TRBJ2-5	TRBD2	TRBV7-7	CASSRGGGETQYF	TGTGCTAGCAGCCGTGGGGGAGGGGAGACCCAGTACTTC
TRBJ1-1	.	TRBV7-6	CASSRQENTEAFF	TGTGCCAGCAGCCGACAGGAAAACACTGAAGCTTTCTTT
TRBJ2-1	.	TRBV18	CASSPFLLAAGNEQFF	TGTGCCAGCTCACCGTTCTTACTCGCGGCGGGAAATGAGCAGTTCTTC
TRBJ1-2	TRBD1	TRBV6-5	CASRRTGTTYGYTF	TGTGCCAGCAGGCGGACAGGGACTACCTATGGCTACACCTTC
TRBJ1-2	.	TRBV13	CASSLRGGQHGYTF	TGTGCCAGCAGCCTTCGCGGGGGGCAGCATGGCTACACCTTC
TRBJ2-5	TRBD2	TRBV28	CASSFNLAGVEQETQYF	TGTGCCAGCAGTTTCAACCTAGCGGGAGTTGAACAAGAGACCCAGTACTTC
TRBJ2-3	TRBD2	TRBV5-1	CASSLDTAGVDTQYF	TGCGCCAGCAGCTTGGATACAGCGGGAGTGGATACGCAGTATTTT
TRBJ1-1	TRBD1	TRBV7-9	CASSPWTGPGNTEAFF	TGTGCCAGCAGCCCTTGGACAGGGCCTGGGAACACTGAAGCTTTCTTT
TRBJ2-7	TRBD1	TRBV2	CASSPRQGAYEQYF	TGTGCCAGCAGTCCGCGACAGGGGGCCTACGAGCAGTACTTC
TRBJ2-7	TRBD1	TRBV7-6	CASSRTGSASSSYEQYF	TGTGCCAGCAGCCGGACAGGGTCCGCGAGTAGCTCCTACGAGCAGTACTTC
TRBJ1-5	.	TRBV27	CASSTNPGQVTQPQHF	TGTGCCAGCAGTACTAACCCGGGACAAGTGACACAGCCCCAGCATTTT
TRBJ1-4	.	TRBV6-5	CASSATGYTNEKLFF	TGTGCCAGCAGTGCCACAGGGTACACTAATGAAAAACTGTTTTTT
TRBJ2-7	.	TRBV20-1	CSGVAHEQYF	TGCAGTGGAGTTGCACACGAGCAGTACTTC
TRBJ1-1	TRBD1	TRBV7-2	CASTLDRATEAFF	TGTGCCAGCACTCTCGACAGGGCCACTGAAGCTTTCTTT
TRBJ2-5	.	TRBV6-6	CASNPAGQGQETQYF	TGTGCCAGCAACCCGGCTGGGCAGGGTCAAGAGACCCAGTACTTC
TRBJ2-1	TRBD2	TRBV28	CASSLWTGGSSYNEQFF	TGTGCCAGCAGTTTGTGGACGGGCGGGAGCTCCTACAATGAGCAGTTCTTC
TRBJ2-2	TRBD2	TRBV5-1	CASSPGASGRYAGELFF	TGCGCCAGCAGCCCCGGGGCTAGCGGGAGATATGCCGGGGAGCTGTTTTTT
TRBJ2-7	TRBD2	TRBV4-1	CASSQGAGGRAYEQYF	TGCGCCAGCAGCCAAGGAGCGGGAGGTCGAGCCTACGAGCAGTACTTC
TRBJ2-1	TRBD2	TRBV11-3	CASSLVDLAGDNEQFF	TGTGCCAGCAGCTTAGTTGACCTAGCGGGAGACAATGAGCAGTTCTTC
TRBJ1-2	TRBD1	TRBV10-2	CASSDRLGQQLPNYGYTF	TGCGCCAGCAGTGATAGGCTGGGACAGCAACTTCCTAACTATGGCTACACCTTC
TRBJ2-3	.	TRBV2	CASSERRRDPSTDTQYF	TGTGCCAGCAGTGAGCGGAGGCGGGACCCAAGCACAGATACGCAGTATTTT
TRBJ2-3	.	TRBV29-1	CSAGEDTQYF	TGCAGCGCCGGAGAAGATACGCAGTATTTT
TRBJ1-2	.	TRBV9	CASSTQPFNYGYTF	TGTGCCAGCAGCACACAGCCGTTTAACTATGGCTACACCTTC
TRBJ1-5	.	TRBV5-5	CASSLGSTGNQPQHF	TGTGCCAGCAGCTTGGGGTCCACAGGGAATCAGCCCCAGCATTTT
TRBJ2-3	.	TRBV11-1	CASSLTQGSDTQYF	TGTGCCAGCAGCCTAACCCAGGGGTCAGATACGCAGTATTTT
TRBJ1-1	.	TRBV11-3	CASSLGGQIGTEAFF	TGTGCCAGCAGCTTAGGAGGACAGATAGGCACTGAAGCTTTCTTT
TRBJ1-1	TRBD1	TRBV4-3	CASSQYRGPEAFF	TGCGCCAGCAGCCAATACAGGGGCCCTGAAGCTTTCTTT
TRBJ2-3	TRBD2	TRBV2	CARKRDSTDTQYF	TGTGCCCGTAAGCGGGACAGCACAGATACGCAGTATTTT
TRBJ2-1	TRBD2	TRBV2	CASSERGIGLAGVEEQFF	TGTGCCAGCAGTGAACGGGGCATAGGACTAGCGGGAGTTGAAGAGCAGTTCTTC
TRBJ1-5	.	TRBV27	CATMEGGASNQPQHF	TGTGCCACCATGGAGGGGGGGGCGAGCAATCAGCCCCAGCATTTT
TRBJ2-7	.	TRBV27	CASSLSITGKTYEQYF	TGTGCCAGCAGTTTATCGATTACAGGGAAAACTTACGAGCAGTACTTC
TRBJ1-2	.	TRBV5-4	CASSYLLTGASNYGYTF	TGTGCCAGCAGCTACCTCTTGACAGGCGCCTCAAACTATGGCTACACCTTC
TRBJ2-1	.	TRBV19	CASSIVSVSPSIEQFF	TGTGCCAGTAGTATAGTATCGGTTTCACCTAGCATCGAGCAGTTCTTC